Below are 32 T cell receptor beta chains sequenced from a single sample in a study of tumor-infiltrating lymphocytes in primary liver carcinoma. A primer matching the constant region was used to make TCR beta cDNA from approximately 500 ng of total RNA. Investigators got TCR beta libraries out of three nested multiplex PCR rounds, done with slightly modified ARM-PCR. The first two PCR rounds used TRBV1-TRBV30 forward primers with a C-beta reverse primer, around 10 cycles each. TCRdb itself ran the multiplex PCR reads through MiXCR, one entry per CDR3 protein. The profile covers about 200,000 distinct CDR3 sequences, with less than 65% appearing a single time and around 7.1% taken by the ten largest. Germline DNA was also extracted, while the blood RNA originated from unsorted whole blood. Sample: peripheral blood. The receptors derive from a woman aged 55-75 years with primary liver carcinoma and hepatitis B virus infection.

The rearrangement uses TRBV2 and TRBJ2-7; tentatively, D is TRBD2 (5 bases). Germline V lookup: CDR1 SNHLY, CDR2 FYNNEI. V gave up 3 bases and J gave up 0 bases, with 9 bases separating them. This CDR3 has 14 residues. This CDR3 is CASSDGNLSYEQYF. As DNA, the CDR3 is TGTGCCAGCAGTGACGGGAACCTCTCCTACGAGCAGTACTTC. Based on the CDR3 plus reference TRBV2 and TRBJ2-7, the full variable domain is EPEVTQTPSHQVTQMGQEVILRCVPISNHLYFYWYRQILGQKVEFLVSFYNNEISEKSEIFDDQFSVERPDGSNFTLKIRSTKLEDSAMYFCASSDGNLSYEQYFGPGTRLTVT.

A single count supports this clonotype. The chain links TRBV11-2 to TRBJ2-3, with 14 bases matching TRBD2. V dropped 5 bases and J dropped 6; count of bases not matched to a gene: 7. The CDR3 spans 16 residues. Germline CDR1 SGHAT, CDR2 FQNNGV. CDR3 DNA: TGTGCCAGCAGCAGGAGACTAGCGGGAGGGCGCGATACGCAGTATTTT. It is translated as CASSRRLAGGRDTQYF.

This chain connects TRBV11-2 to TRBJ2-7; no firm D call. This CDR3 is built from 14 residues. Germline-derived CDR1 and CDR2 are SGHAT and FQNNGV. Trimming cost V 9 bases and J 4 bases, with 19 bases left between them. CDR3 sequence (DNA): TGTGCCAGGGGCTCGACGATAGGAGTGTACGAGCAGTACTTC. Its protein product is CARGSTIGVYEQYF.

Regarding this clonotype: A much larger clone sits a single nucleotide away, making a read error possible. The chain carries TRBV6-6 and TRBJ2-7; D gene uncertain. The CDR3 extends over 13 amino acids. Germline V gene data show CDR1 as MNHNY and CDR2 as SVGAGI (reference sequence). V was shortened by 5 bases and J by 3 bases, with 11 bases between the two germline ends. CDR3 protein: CASSNGLGYEQYF. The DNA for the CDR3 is TGTGCCAGCAGTAATGGTTTGGGCTACGAGCAGTACTTC.

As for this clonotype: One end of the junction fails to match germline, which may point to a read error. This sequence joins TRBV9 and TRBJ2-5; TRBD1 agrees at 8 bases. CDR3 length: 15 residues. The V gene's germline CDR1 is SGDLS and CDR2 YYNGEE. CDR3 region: CASSAGTGILEAQYF. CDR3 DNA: TGTGCCAGCAGCGCCGGGACAGGCATATTAGAGGCCCAGTACTTC.

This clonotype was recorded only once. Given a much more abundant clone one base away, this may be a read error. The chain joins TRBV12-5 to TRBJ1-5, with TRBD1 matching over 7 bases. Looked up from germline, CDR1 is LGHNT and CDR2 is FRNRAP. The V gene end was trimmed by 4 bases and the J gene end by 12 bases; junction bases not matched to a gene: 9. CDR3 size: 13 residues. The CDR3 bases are TGTGCTAGTGGTTCCGGGACAGCCCAAGGCCAGCATTTT. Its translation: CASGSGTAQGQHF.

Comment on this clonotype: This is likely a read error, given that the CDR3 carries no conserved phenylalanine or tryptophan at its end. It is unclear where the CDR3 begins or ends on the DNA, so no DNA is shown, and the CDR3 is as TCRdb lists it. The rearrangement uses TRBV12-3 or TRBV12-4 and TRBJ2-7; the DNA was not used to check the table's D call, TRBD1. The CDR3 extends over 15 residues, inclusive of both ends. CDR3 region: CASSAIRTGGNEQYL.

This CDR3 is CASSVGGLQYNEQFF. CDR3 bases: TGTGCCAGCAGCGTCGGGGGACTCCAATACAATGAGCAGTTCTTC. The V call is TRBV11-2, the J call TRBJ2-1; D is perhaps TRBD2 (6 bases). V dropped 5 bases and J dropped 4 bases, with 15 bases sitting between them. This CDR3 spans 15 amino acids. Germline-derived CDR1 and CDR2 are SGHAT and FQNNGV.

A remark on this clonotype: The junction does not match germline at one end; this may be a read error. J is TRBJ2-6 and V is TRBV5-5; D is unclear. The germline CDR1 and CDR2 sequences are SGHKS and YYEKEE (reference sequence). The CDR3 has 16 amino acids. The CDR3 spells CPSSSPKRTGANVLTF. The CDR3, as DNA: TGTCCCAGCAGCTCGCCAAAGAGGACTGGGGCCAACGTCCTGACTTTC.

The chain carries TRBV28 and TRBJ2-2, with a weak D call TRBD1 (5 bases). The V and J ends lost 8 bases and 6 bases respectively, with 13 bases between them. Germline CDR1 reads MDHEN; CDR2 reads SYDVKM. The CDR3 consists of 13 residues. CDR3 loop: CASCQDNAGELFF. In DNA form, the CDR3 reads TGTGCCAGCTGCCAGGACAATGCCGGGGAGCTGTTTTTT.

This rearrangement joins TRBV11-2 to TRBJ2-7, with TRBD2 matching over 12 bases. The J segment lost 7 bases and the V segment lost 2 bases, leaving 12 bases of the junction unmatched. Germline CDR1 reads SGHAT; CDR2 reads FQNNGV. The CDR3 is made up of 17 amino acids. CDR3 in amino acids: CASSLNLPSGRDQEQYF. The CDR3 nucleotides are TGTGCCAGCAGCTTAAATCTCCCTAGCGGGAGGGACCAGGAGCAGTACTTC.

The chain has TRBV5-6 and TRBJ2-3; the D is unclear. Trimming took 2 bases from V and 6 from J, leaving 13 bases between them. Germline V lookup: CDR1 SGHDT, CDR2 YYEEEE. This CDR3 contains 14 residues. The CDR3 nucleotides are TGTGCCAGCAGCTTAAGGGCAAGTGGGGATACGCAGTATTTT. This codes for CASSLRASGDTQYF.

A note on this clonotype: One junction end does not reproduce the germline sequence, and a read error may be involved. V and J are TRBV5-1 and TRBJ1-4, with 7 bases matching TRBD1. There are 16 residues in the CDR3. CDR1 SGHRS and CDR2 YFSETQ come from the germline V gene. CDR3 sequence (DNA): TGTGCCAGCAGCCCCACCCAAAGACAGGGCCCTGAAAAACTGTTTTTT. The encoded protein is CASSPTQRQGPEKLFF.

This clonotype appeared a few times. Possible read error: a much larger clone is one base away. The CDR3 spells CVSSGYGTPFTGELFF. The DNA of the CDR3 is TGTGTCAGCAGTGGCTATGGGACTCCCTTCACCGGGGAGCTGTTTTTT. The chain uses TRBV6-1 and TRBJ2-2; D is possibly TRBD2 (6 bases). The CDR3 extends over 16 amino acids. Germline V CDR1 and CDR2: MNHNS, SASEGT.

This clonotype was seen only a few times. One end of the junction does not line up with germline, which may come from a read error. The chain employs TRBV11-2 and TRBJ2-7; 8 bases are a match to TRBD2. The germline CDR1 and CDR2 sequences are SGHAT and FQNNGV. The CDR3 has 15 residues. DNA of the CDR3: TGTGCCAACAGCTTAGAATGTAGCGGGATGTTCGAGCAGTACTTC. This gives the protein CANSLECSGMFEQYF.

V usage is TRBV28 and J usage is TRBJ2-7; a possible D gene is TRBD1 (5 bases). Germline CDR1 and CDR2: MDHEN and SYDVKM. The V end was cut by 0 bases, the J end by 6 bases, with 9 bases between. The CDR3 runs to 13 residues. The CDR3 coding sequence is TGTGCCAGCAGTTTATGGTCTAGGGGCGAGCAGTACTTC. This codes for CASSLWSRGEQYF.

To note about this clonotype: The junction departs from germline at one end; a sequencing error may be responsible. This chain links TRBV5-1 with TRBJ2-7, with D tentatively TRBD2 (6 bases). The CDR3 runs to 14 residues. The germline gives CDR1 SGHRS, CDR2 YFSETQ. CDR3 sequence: CASSADYITDEQYF. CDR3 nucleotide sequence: TGCGCCAGCAGCGCGGACTACATCACGGACGAACAGTACTTC.

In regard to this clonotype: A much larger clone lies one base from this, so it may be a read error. The CDR3 region has the DNA TGTGCCAGGAGCACAGGGGGCGCCTACAATGAGCAGTTCTTC. Encoded protein: CARSTGGAYNEQFF. V gene TRBV6-6 combines with J gene TRBJ2-1, with 9 bases lining up with TRBD1. This CDR3 comprises 14 residues. After removal of 9 bases from V and 2 bases from J, the junction contained 5 bases not matched to a gene. Germline V gene sequence: CDR1 MNHNY, CDR2 SVGAGI (reference sequence).

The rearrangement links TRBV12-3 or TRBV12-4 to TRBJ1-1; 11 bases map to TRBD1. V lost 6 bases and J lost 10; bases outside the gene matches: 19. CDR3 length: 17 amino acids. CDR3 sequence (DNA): TGTGCCAGCAGCACAGGACAGGGGGCCGAATGGTCTTTTCGAGCTTTCTTT. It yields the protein CASSTGQGAEWSFRAFF.

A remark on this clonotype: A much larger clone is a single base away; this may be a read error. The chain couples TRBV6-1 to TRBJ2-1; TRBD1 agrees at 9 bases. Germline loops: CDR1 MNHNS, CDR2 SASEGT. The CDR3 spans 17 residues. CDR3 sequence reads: CASSVGATGGFWNGQFF. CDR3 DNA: TGTGCCAGCAGTGTGGGGGCTACAGGGGGCTTTTGGAATGGGCAGTTCTTC.

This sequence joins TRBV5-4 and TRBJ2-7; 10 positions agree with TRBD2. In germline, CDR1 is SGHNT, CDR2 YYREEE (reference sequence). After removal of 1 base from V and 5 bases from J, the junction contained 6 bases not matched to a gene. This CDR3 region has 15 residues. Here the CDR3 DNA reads TGTGCCAGCAGCTTGAGGCTAGCGGGAGTGGACGAGCAGTACTTC. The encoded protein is CASSLRLAGVDEQYF.

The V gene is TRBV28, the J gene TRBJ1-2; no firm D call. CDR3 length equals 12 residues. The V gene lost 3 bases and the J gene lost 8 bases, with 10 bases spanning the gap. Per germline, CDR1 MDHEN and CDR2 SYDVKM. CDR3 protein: CASSFWGRGYTF. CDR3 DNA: TGTGCCAGCAGTTTTTGGGGAAGGGGCTACACCTTC.

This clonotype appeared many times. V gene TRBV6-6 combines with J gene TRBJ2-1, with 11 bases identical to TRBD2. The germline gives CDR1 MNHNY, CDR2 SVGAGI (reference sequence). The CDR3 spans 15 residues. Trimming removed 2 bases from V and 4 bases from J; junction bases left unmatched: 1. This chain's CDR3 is CASSYGTSGYNEQFF. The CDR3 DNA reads TGTGCCAGCAGTTACGGGACTAGCGGTTACAATGAGCAGTTCTTC.

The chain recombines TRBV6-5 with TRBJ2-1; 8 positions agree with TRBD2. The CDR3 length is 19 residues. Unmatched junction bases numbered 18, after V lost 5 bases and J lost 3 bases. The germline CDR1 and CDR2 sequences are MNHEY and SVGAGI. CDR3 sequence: CASSRRGTSGIPIYNEQFF. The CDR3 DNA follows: TGTGCCAGCAGTCGAAGGGGGACTAGTGGAATACCCATCTACAATGAGCAGTTCTTC.

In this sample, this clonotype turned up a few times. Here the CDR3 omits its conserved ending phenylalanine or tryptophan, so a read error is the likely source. The CDR3 loop is CASSFVDYTDTQYL. DNA of the CDR3: TGTGCCAGCAGTTTTGTGGATTACACAGATACACAGTATTTG. This chain connects TRBV28 to TRBJ2-3; D uncertain. CDR3 length: 14 residues. CDR1 and CDR2 from the germline V gene are MDHEN and SYDVKM.

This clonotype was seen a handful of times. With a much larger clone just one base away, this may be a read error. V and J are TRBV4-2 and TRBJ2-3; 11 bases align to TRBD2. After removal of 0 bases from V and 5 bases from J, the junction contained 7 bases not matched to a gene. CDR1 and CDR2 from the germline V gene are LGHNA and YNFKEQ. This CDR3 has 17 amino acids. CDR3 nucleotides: TGTGCCAGCAGCCAAGAAACTAGCGGGAGTTATGGAGATACGCAGTATTTT. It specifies CASSQETSGSYGDTQYF.

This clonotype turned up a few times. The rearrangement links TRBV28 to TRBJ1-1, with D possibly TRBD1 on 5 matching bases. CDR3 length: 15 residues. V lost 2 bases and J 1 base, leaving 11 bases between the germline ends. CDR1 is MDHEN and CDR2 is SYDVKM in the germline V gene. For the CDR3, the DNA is TGTGCCAGCAGTTTAGGGGGTGCTGAGAACACTGAAGCTTTCTTT. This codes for CASSLGGAENTEAFF.

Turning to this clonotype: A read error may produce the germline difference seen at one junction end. In nucleotides, the CDR3 is TGTGCCAGCACCTTAGAACAGTGTGTGAATGAGACCCAGTACTTC. This translates into CASTLEQCVNETQYF. The gene calls are TRBV7-9 and TRBJ2-5; D uncertain. Germline-derived CDR1 and CDR2 are SEHNR and FQNEAQ (reference sequence). There are 15 residues in the CDR3.

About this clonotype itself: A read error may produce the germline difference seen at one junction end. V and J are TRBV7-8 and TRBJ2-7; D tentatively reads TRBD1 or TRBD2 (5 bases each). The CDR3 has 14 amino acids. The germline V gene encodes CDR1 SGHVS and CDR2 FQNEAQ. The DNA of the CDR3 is TGTACCAGCAGATTAGGGACGGGCTCCTACGAGCAGTACTTC. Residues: CTSRLGTGSYEQYF.

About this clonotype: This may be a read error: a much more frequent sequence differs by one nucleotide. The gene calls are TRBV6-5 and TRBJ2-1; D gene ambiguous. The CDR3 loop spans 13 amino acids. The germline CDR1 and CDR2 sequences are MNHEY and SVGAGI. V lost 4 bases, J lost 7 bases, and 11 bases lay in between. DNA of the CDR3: TGTGCCAGCAGTTTCGCAATAGTGAATGAGCAGTTCTTC. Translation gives CASSFAIVNEQFF.

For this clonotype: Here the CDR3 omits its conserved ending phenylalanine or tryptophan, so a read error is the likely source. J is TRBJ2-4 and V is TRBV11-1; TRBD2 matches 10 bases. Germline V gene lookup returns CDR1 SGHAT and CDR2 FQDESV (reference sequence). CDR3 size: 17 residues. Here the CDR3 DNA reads TGTGCCAGCAGCTTTCCCGGGACTAGCGTGACCAAAGACATTCAGTACCTC. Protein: CASSFPGTSVTKDIQYL.

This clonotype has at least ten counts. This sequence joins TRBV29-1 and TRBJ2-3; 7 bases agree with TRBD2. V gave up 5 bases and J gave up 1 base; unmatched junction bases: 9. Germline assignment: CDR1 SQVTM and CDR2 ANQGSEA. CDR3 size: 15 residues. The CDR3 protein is CSVSRSGARTDTQYF. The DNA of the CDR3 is TGCAGCGTTAGCCGAAGCGGGGCCCGCACAGATACGCAGTATTTT.